Presented here are 20 T cell receptor beta chains from one specimen sequenced in a study of OX40 agonist ivuxolimab in advanced cancers. TCRdb's table, derived via immunoSEQ multiplex PCR, lists solely in-frame clones and lacks some. The sample has about 100,000 clones; 75% to 90% are singletons. This specimen consisted of CD4+ or CD8+ T cells sorted from blood, obtained in a trial of the OX40 agonist ivuxolimab. The receptors shown here come from an adult with an advanced solid tumor such as melanoma, head and neck, liver or kidney cancer.

This chain uses TRBV5-1 with TRBJ2-2; D assignment may be TRBD1 or TRBD2 (6 bases each). CDR1 is SGHRS, CDR2 YFSETQ, per germline. V shed 0 bases and J shed 4 bases, with 13 bases lying between them. This CDR3 is built from 16 residues. CDR3: CASSLVGGQGTGELFF. The CDR3 nucleotides are TGCGCCAGCAGCTTGGTTGGGGGGCAAGGCACCGGGGAGCTGTTTTTT.

The V gene is TRBV4-1, the J gene TRBJ1-6; no definite D call. CDR3 length equals 13 residues. V lost 0 bases to trimming and J lost 9 bases, with 6 bases between them. Germline CDR1 and CDR2: MGHRA and YSYEKL. The CDR3 is CASSQEGSSPLHF. DNA of the CDR3: TGCGCCAGCAGCCAAGAAGGTAGTTCACCCCTCCACTTT.

The V call is TRBV11-2, the J call TRBJ2-5; 8 positions agree with TRBD1. J was trimmed by 5 bases and V by 2 bases; bases with no gene match: 13. The germline V gene has CDR1 SGHAT and CDR2 FQNNGV. The CDR3 runs to 17 residues. CDR3 in amino acids: CASSLLPVDRGRETQYF. The CDR3 DNA follows: TGTGCCAGCAGCTTACTGCCCGTAGACAGGGGCCGCGAGACCCAGTACTTC.

This clone has just one count. The J gene is TRBJ2-3, the V gene TRBV28, with 9 bases aligning to TRBD2. The germline CDR1 and CDR2 sequences are MDHEN and SYDVKM. This CDR3 contains 14 residues. The CDR3 sequence: CATGSGRLTDTQYF. The CDR3, as DNA: TGTGCGACCGGTAGCGGGAGACTGACAGATACGCAGTATTTT.

The V and J genes are TRBV30 and TRBJ2-3; 9 bases are shared with TRBD2. Germline V gives CDR1 GTSNPN, CDR2 SVGIG (reference sequence). The CDR3 consists of 16 residues. V trimming: 1 base; J trimming: 1 base; junction bases outside the gene matches: 6. In DNA form, the CDR3 reads TGTGCCTGGAGTGGGGTGACTAGCGGACGCACAGATACGCAGTATTTT. Translation gives CAWSGVTSGRTDTQYF.

The rearrangement uses TRBV6-6 and TRBJ1-1; possible D gene TRBD1, 5 bases. CDR3 length: 14 amino acids. The V and J ends lost 6 bases and 4 bases respectively, with 15 bases between them. Per germline, CDR1 MNHNY and CDR2 SVGAGI (reference sequence). For the CDR3, the DNA is TGTGCCAGCAGGAGAGGGCCGGGGGGCACTGAAGCTTTCTTT. This encodes CASRRGPGGTEAFF.

The rearrangement joins TRBV18 to TRBJ1-2; TRBD1 matches at 7 bases. Germline CDR1 is KGHSH and CDR2 is LQKENI. V gave up 2 bases and J gave up 3 bases; unmatched junction bases: 9. The CDR3 contains 16 residues. CDR3 DNA sequence: TGTGCCAGCTCACCAATCCGGGACAGCATCCACTATGGCTACACCTTC. Its protein is CASSPIRDSIHYGYTF.

The genes are TRBV27 and TRBJ1-1; D is perhaps TRBD1 (5 bases). Trimming left V 0 bases short and J 3 bases short, with 8 bases between. The CDR3 extends over 14 amino acids. Germline CDR1 and CDR2: MNHEY and SMNVEV (reference sequence). Here the CDR3 reads CASSLSRGDTEAFF. The CDR3 DNA follows: TGTGCCAGCAGTTTATCGCGGGGGGACACTGAAGCTTTCTTT.

The chain couples TRBV29-1 to TRBJ2-7, with 8 bases matching TRBD1. The length of the CDR3 is 14 residues. Per germline, CDR1 SQVTM and CDR2 ANQGSEA. V gave up 7 bases and J gave up 0 bases; unmatched junction bases: 8. The CDR3 DNA sequence: TGCAGCGCCGGAGGACAGGGCACCTCCTACGAGCAGTACTTC. This encodes CSAGGQGTSYEQYF.

This clone was recorded a few times. The chain uses TRBV28 and TRBJ2-7; 10 nucleotides match TRBD1. This CDR3 is built from 14 residues. Germline V gives CDR1 MDHEN, CDR2 SYDVKM. V trimming: 5 bases; J trimming: 7 bases; junction bases outside the gene matches: 8. The CDR3 protein is CASSLPGTGEEQYF. In nucleotides, the CDR3 is TGTGCCAGCAGTCTTCCCGGGACAGGGGAGGAGCAGTACTTC.

The chain couples TRBV4-1 to TRBJ2-7; no reliable D call. V lost 2 bases to trimming and J lost 5 bases, with 16 bases between them. Germline CDR1 MGHRA, CDR2 YSYEKL. The CDR3 loop spans 15 amino acids. The CDR3 loop is CASSQRSASPNEQYF. The CDR3 nucleotides are TGCGCCAGCAGCCAACGTTCGGCTAGTCCCAACGAGCAGTACTTC.

The chain uses TRBV5-1 and TRBJ2-6, with 12 bases matching TRBD1. The V gene end was trimmed by 3 bases and the J gene end by 1 base; junction bases not matched to a gene: 5. This CDR3 spans 18 amino acids. The V gene's germline CDR1 is SGHRS and CDR2 YFSETQ. CDR3 amino acids: CASSSGTGGASGANVLTF. In DNA form, the CDR3 reads TGCGCCAGCAGCTCCGGGACAGGGGGCGCATCTGGGGCCAACGTCCTGACTTTC.

The gene calls are TRBV9 and TRBJ1-3; possible D gene TRBD1, 6 bases. Germline CDR1 SGDLS, CDR2 YYNGEE. Trimming cost V 4 bases and J 2 bases, with 13 bases left between them. The length of the CDR3 is 15 residues. The CDR3, as DNA: TGTGCCAGCAGCTTAGGACAGAATCCTGGAAACACCATATATTTT. Its translation is CASSLGQNPGNTIYF.

The CDR3, as DNA: TGTGCCAGCTCACCATATGGGAGTTCCTACGAGCAGTACTTC. Translation: CASSPYGSSYEQYF. The V gene is TRBV18, the J gene TRBJ2-7; possibly TRBD2 for D (5 bases). In germline, CDR1 is KGHSH, CDR2 LQKENI. The CDR3 contains 14 residues. The V gene lost 2 bases and the J gene lost 1 base, with 9 bases spanning the gap.

CDR3 DNA: TGCAGCGTGAAAGGACCTAACTATGGCTACACCTTC. Translating it yields CSVKGPNYGYTF. This chain uses TRBV29-1 with TRBJ1-2; D remains ambiguous. CDR1 is SQVTM and CDR2 is ANQGSEA in the germline V gene. The CDR3 has 12 amino acids. The V end was cut by 6 bases, the J end by 0 bases, with 8 bases between.

The chain has TRBV7-2 and TRBJ1-4; D remains ambiguous. V was trimmed by 8 bases and J by 3 bases, leaving 7 bases between them. CDR1 and CDR2 (germline): SGHTA, FQGNSA. This CDR3 is 12 amino acids long. CDR3 region: CASQRSNEKLFF. Written as DNA, the CDR3 is TGTGCCAGCCAGAGATCTAATGAAAAACTGTTTTTT.

This chain links TRBV7-2 with TRBJ2-5, with 8 bases lining up with TRBD1. The ends lost 4 bases at V and 4 bases at J; junction bases unmatched: 8. This CDR3 spans 15 amino acids. The germline V gene encodes CDR1 SGHTA and CDR2 FQGNSA. CDR3 coding DNA: TGTGCCAGCAGCTCCAGGACAGGGAGTTTAGAGACCCAGTACTTC. Translated, it gives CASSSRTGSLETQYF.

The chain links TRBV5-4 to TRBJ1-1; the D is unclear. The germline gives CDR1 SGHNT, CDR2 YYREEE (reference sequence). The CDR3 runs 14 residues. With 2 bases removed from V and 4 bases from J, the gap between germline ends came to 12 bases. The CDR3 is CASSLSGGGTEAFF. In DNA, the CDR3 is TGTGCCAGCAGCTTATCAGGCGGAGGCACTGAAGCTTTCTTT.

This chain links TRBV2 with TRBJ1-2, with a weak D call TRBD1 (5 bases). V lost 3 bases to trimming and J lost 1 base, with 15 bases between them. CDR1 and CDR2 (germline): SNHLY, FYNNEI. The CDR3 has 16 residues. The CDR3 nucleotides are TGTGCCAGCAGTGACCGAGACAGAAAAAGTAACTATGGCTACACCTTC. Translation: CASSDRDRKSNYGYTF.

This clone was recorded only once. This sequence joins TRBV30 and TRBJ1-4, with D unclear. CDR1 GTSNPN and CDR2 SVGIG come from the germline V gene (reference sequence). V dropped 8 bases and J dropped 8 bases, with 12 bases sitting between them. The CDR3 runs to 11 residues. This CDR3 reads CARKHQEKLFF. The CDR3 nucleotides read TGTGCCCGTAAACATCAGGAAAAACTGTTTTTT.